Listed below are T cell receptor beta chains from one sample, sequenced in a study of shared clonotypes between healthy human individuals. Data came from immunoSEQ multiplex PCR; TCRdb stores just in-frame clones and leaves some out. Here the sample spans some 790,000 clones, roughly 72% being singletons. The sequencing sample was made of memory CD4+ T cells sorted from blood. These receptors were obtained from a woman in her thirties in good health. Both conserved end residues are part of each CDR3. The order of the fields is CDR3 length, V gene, J gene, CDR3 protein.

len: 15
v_gene: TRBV7-3
j_gene: TRBJ2-3
CDR3aa: CASSFRGELTDTQYF

len: 15
v_gene: TRBV6-1
j_gene: TRBJ1-5
CDR3aa: CASSLQTGGKGPQHF

len: 16
v_gene: TRBV7-8
j_gene: TRBJ2-7
CDR3aa: CASSLARGRLGGEQYF

len: 14
v_gene: TRBV18
j_gene: TRBJ1-1
CDR3aa: CASSHRTGDTEAFF

len: 16
v_gene: TRBV28
j_gene: TRBJ2-7
CDR3aa: CASSFSSGQGNYEQYF

len: 15
v_gene: TRBV7-6
j_gene: TRBJ1-3
CDR3aa: CASSSYTGKGNTIYF

len: 14
v_gene: TRBV19
j_gene: TRBJ2-7
CDR3aa: CASSRTTLLHEQYF

len: 12
v_gene: TRBV18
j_gene: TRBJ2-3
CDR3aa: CASSPVADTQYF

len: 14
v_gene: TRBV30
j_gene: TRBJ2-7
CDR3aa: CAWSVGPLSYEQYF

len: 13
v_gene: TRBV7-2
j_gene: TRBJ1-3
CDR3aa: CASRRDYGNTIYF

len: 14
v_gene: TRBV7-9
j_gene: TRBJ2-1
CDR3aa: CASSLAGTRNEQFF

len: 12
v_gene: TRBV2
j_gene: TRBJ1-1
CDR3aa: CASSEEYTEAFF

len: 15
v_gene: TRBV7-9
j_gene: TRBJ2-3
CDR3aa: CASSRGQDPTDTQYF

len: 15
v_gene: TRBV5-6
j_gene: TRBJ2-4
CDR3aa: CASSLGSGRMNIQYF

len: 14
v_gene: TRBV2
j_gene: TRBJ2-7
CDR3aa: CASRPSGSRLEQYF

len: 12
v_gene: TRBV28
j_gene: TRBJ1-4
CDR3aa: CASSGVNEKLFF

len: 12
v_gene: TRBV19
j_gene: TRBJ1-5
CDR3aa: CASMQGNQPQHF

len: 17
v_gene: TRBV10-1
j_gene: TRBJ2-7
CDR3aa: CASSDDGRGLAAYEQYF

len: 14
v_gene: TRBV11-2
j_gene: TRBJ2-2
CDR3aa: CASSLRQGTGELFF

len: 14
v_gene: TRBV30
j_gene: TRBJ2-1
CDR3aa: CAWSVYPGDNEQFF

len: 13
v_gene: TRBV11-2
j_gene: TRBJ1-1
CDR3aa: CASSLEENTEAFF

len: 13
v_gene: TRBV11-2
j_gene: TRBJ2-7
CDR3aa: CASSFTGAHEQYF

len: 16
v_gene: TRBV18
j_gene: TRBJ1-4
CDR3aa: CASSRSSGATNEKLFF

len: 16
v_gene: TRBV29-1
j_gene: TRBJ2-5
CDR3aa: CSVAGTSGRAAETQYF

len: 14
v_gene: TRBV5-1
j_gene: TRBJ1-5
CDR3aa: CASSSGQLDQPQHF

len: 15
v_gene: TRBV6-1
j_gene: TRBJ1-1
CDR3aa: CASSEAGTLNTEAFF

len: 15
v_gene: TRBV6-5
j_gene: TRBJ1-1
CDR3aa: CASSYQAQGETEAFF

len: 15
v_gene: TRBV5-1
j_gene: TRBJ2-1
CDR3aa: CASRQAGVSYNEQFF

len: 17
v_gene: TRBV28
j_gene: TRBJ2-7
CDR3aa: CASSLPLGQGKKGEQYF

len: 14
v_gene: TRBV7-2
j_gene: TRBJ2-4
CDR3aa: CASSATGTKNIQYF

len: 14
v_gene: TRBV15
j_gene: TRBJ2-2
CDR3aa: CATSRDKAGGELFF

len: 13
v_gene: TRBV5-1
j_gene: TRBJ1-5
CDR3aa: CASSLGSGSAQHF

len: 14
v_gene: TRBV11-2
j_gene: TRBJ2-2
CDR3aa: CASSLALFTGELFF

len: 14
v_gene: TRBV5-6
j_gene: TRBJ1-5
CDR3aa: CASSSTGIFQPQHF

len: 13
v_gene: TRBV5-1
j_gene: TRBJ2-5
CDR3aa: CASSFGQGETQYF

len: 13
v_gene: TRBV6-6
j_gene: TRBJ1-2
CDR3aa: CASTPQRNYGYTF

len: 15
v_gene: TRBV5-1
j_gene: TRBJ2-7
CDR3aa: CASSLGTSGYYEQYF

len: 12
v_gene: TRBV18
j_gene: TRBJ2-1
CDR3aa: CASSTTQNEQFF

len: 16
v_gene: TRBV5-1
j_gene: TRBJ2-5
CDR3aa: CASSELTSGNGETQYF

len: 17
v_gene: TRBV27
j_gene: TRBJ2-7
CDR3aa: CASSLSYLGYKTYEQYF

len: 14
v_gene: TRBV6-4
j_gene: TRBJ2-3
CDR3aa: CASSLAGGADTQYF

len: 11
v_gene: TRBV6-5
j_gene: TRBJ2-1
CDR3aa: CASRNRAEQFF

len: 14
v_gene: TRBV5-4
j_gene: TRBJ1-1
CDR3aa: CASSWGRGQEGAFF

len: 17
v_gene: TRBV28
j_gene: TRBJ2-3
CDR3aa: CASSLIGGGAGTDTQYF

len: 13
v_gene: TRBV6-4
j_gene: TRBJ2-7
CDR3aa: CASKGTNSYEQYF

len: 18
v_gene: TRBV23-1
j_gene: TRBJ2-3
CDR3aa: CASSQSKVGTGEKYTQYF

len: 14
v_gene: TRBV5-4
j_gene: TRBJ2-2
CDR3aa: CAFRGGGSTGELFF

len: 17
v_gene: TRBV28
j_gene: TRBJ2-6
CDR3aa: CASTRTGGLSGANVLTF

len: 15
v_gene: TRBV11-2
j_gene: TRBJ2-3
CDR3aa: CASSLDSGATDTQYF

len: 15
v_gene: TRBV5-1
j_gene: TRBJ1-2
CDR3aa: CASSPEGQGFNGYTF

len: 18
v_gene: TRBV5-1
j_gene: TRBJ2-7
CDR3aa: CASSPRGGPTLSLYEQYF